This TCR beta chain was sequenced for a study of T cell responses to AZD1222 COVID-19 vaccine. Measured with immunoSEQ multiplex PCR; TCRdb has only the in-frame clones, and not every one. The sample contains 90,000 to 150,000 clones, around 88% of which appear only once. Germline values: CDR1 KGHDR, CDR2 SFDVKD. V lost 0 bases and J lost 5; bases outside the gene matches: 4. The CDR3 is made up of 16 amino acids. The clonotype originates from an adult in good health. The chain recombines TRBV24-1 with TRBJ2-5, with 11 positions matching TRBD2. The sequenced sample was peripheral blood, obtained on day 0 of AZD1222 vaccination. In DNA form, the CDR3 reads TGTGCCACCAGTGATTTGTCTAGCGGGGGGCGGGAGACCCAGTACTTC. It codes for CATSDLSSGGRETQYF.